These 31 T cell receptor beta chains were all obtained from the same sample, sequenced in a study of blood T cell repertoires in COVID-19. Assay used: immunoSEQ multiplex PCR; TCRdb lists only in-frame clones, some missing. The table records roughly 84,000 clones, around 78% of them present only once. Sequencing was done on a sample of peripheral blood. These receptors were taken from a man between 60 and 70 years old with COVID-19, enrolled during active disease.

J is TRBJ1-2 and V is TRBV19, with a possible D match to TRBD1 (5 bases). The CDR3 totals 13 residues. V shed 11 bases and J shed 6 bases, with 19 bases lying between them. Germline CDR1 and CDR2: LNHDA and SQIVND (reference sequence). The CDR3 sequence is CACRDGGVDGYTF. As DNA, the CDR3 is TGTGCCTGCCGGGACGGAGGGGTTGATGGCTACACCTTC.

This chain's CDR3 is CATWLGGGGRALPGYF. CDR3 DNA: TGTGCCACCTGGTTGGGCGGGGGGGGGCGGGCCCTCCCTGGGTATTTT. The V call is TRBV15, the J call TRBJ2-3; 9 nucleotides agree with TRBD2. Per the germline V gene, CDR1 is LNHNV and CDR2 is YYDKDF (reference sequence). Trimming cost V 8 bases and J 14 bases; bases outside gene matches: 23. CDR3 length: 16 amino acids.

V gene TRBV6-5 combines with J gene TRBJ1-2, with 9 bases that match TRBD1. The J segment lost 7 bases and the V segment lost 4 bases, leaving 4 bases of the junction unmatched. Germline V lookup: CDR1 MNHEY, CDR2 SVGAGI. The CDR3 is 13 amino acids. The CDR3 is CASSSGTGLGYTF. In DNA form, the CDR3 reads TGTGCCAGCAGTTCGGGGACAGGGCTTGGCTACACCTTC.

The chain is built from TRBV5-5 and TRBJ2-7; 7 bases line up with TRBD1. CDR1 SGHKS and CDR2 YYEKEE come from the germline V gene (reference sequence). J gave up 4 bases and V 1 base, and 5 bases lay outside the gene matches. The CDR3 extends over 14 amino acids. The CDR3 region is CASSLYGTEYEQYF. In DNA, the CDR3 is TGTGCCAGCAGCTTGTATGGGACAGAGTACGAGCAGTACTTC.

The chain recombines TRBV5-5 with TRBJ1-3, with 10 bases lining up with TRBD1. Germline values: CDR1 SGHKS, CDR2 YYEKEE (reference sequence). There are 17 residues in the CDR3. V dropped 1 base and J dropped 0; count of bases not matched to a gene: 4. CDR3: CASSLRGTGDSGNTIYF. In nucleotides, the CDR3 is TGTGCCAGCAGCTTGCGTGGGACAGGGGACTCTGGAAACACCATATATTTT.

The CDR3 nucleotides read TGTGCCAGCAGCGCGTCGTCGTATGGGGGGTGGGAGACCCAGTACTTC. Translated: CASSASSYGGWETQYF. The chain has TRBV11-2 and TRBJ2-5, with D possibly being TRBD2 (6 bases). CDR3 size: 16 residues. Per germline, CDR1 SGHAT and CDR2 FQNNGV. V gave up 5 bases and J gave up 5 bases, with 21 bases separating them.

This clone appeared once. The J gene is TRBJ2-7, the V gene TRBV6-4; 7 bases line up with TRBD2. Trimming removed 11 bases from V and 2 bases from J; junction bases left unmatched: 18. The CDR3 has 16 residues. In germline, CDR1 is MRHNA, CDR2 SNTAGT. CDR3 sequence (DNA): TGTGCCCCCGGGGGAGGGGTGTTGGTGAGCCCCTACGAGCAGTACTTC. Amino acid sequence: CAPGGGVLVSPYEQYF.

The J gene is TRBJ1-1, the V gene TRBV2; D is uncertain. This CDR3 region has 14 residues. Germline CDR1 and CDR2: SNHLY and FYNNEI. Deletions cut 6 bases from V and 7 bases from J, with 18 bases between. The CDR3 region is CASSPAGSGGEAFF. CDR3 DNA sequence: TGTGCCAGCAGCCCGGCAGGATCTGGAGGTGAAGCTTTCTTT.

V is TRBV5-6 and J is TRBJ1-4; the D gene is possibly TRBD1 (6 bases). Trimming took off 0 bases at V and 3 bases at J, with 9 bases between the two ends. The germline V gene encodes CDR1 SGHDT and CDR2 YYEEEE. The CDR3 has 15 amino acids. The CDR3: CASSLGSGANEKLFF. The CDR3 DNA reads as TGTGCCAGCAGCTTGGGATCAGGGGCTAATGAAAAACTGTTTTTT.

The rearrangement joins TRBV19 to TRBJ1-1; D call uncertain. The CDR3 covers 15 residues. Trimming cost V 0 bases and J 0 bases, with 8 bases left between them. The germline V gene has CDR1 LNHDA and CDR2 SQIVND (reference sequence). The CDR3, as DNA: TGTGCCAGTAGTATAGATGAGGGCTTGAACACTGAAGCTTTCTTT. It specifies CASSIDEGLNTEAFF.

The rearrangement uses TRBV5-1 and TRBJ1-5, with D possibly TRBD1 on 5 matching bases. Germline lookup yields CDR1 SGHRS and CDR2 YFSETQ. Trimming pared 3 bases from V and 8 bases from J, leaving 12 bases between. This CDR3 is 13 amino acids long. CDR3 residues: CASSWGGSEPQHF. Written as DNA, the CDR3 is TGCGCCAGCAGCTGGGGGGGGAGCGAGCCCCAGCATTTT.

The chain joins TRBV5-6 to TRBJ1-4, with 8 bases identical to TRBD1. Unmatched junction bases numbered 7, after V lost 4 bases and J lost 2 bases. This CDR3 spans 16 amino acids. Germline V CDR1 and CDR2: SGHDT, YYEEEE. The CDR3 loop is CASSIRRTGTNEKLFF. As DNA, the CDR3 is TGTGCCAGCAGCATCCGCCGGACAGGGACTAATGAAAAACTGTTTTTT. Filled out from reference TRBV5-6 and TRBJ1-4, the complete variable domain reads DAGVTQSPTHLIKTRGQQVTLRCSPKSGHDTVSWYQQALGQGPQFIFQYYEEEERQRGNFPDRFSGHQFPNYSSELNVNALLLGDSALYLCASSIRRTGTNEKLFFGSGTQLSVL.

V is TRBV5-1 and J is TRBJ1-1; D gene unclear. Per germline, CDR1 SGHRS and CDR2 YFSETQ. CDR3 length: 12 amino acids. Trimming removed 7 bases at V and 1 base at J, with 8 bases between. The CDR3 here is CASSRSNTEAFF. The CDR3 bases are TGCGCCAGCTCCAGATCGAACACTGAAGCTTTCTTT.

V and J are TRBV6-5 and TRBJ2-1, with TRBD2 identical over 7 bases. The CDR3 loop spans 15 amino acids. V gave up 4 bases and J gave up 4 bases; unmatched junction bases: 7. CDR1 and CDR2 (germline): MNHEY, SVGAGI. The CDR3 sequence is CASSSGTTVYNEQFF. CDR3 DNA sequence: TGTGCCAGCAGTTCCGGGACTACGGTTTACAATGAGCAGTTCTTC.

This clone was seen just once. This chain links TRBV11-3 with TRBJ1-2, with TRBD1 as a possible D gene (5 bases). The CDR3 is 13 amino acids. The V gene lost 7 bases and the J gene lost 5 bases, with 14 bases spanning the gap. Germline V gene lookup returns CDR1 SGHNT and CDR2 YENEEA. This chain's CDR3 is CASTQDIDYGYTF. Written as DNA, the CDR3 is TGTGCCAGCACCCAGGACATCGATTATGGCTACACCTTC.

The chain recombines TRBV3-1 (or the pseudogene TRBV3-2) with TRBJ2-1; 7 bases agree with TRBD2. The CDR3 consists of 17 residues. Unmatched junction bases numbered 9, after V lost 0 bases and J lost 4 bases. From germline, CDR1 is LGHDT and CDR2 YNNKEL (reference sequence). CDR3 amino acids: CASSQEHAGRVYNEQFF. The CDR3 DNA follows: TGTGCCAGCAGCCAAGAACACGCGGGGAGGGTATACAATGAGCAGTTCTTC.

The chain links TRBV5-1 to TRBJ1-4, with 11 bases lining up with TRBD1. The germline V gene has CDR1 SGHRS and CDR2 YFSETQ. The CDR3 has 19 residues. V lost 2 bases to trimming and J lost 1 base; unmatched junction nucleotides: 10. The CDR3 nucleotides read TGCGCCAGCAGCTTTGGACAGGGGGCTGTCGTGGGAACTAATGAAAAACTGTTTTTT. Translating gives CASSFGQGAVVGTNEKLFF.

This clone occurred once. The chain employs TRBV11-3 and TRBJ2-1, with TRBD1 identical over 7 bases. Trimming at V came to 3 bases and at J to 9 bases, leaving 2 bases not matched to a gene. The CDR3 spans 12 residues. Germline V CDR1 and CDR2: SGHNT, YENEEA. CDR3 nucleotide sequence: TGTGCCAGCAGCTTGGACAGGAGTGAGCAGTTCTTC. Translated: CASSLDRSEQFF.

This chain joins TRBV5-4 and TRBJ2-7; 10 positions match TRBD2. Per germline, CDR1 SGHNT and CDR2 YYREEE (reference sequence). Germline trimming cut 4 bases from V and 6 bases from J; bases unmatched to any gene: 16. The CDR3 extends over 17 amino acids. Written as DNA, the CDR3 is TGTGCCAGCAGCCCGGGGGGGGCTAGCGGGAGCTTCGGCGAGCAGTACTTC. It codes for CASSPGGASGSFGEQYF.

In DNA form, the CDR3 reads TGTGCCAGCAGCGTAGAGACTAGCGACCTTAATGAGCAGTTCTTC. It codes for CASSVETSDLNEQFF. The chain couples TRBV9 to TRBJ2-1, with TRBD2 matching 8 bases. The CDR3 runs to 15 residues. Looked up from germline, CDR1 is SGDLS and CDR2 is YYNGEE. The V segment lost 0 bases and the J segment 7 bases; nucleotides outside the gene matches: 6.

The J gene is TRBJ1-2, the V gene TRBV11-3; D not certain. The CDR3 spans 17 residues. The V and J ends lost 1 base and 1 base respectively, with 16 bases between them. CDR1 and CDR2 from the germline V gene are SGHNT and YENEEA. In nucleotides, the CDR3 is TGTGCCAGCAGCTTAGGGGCAGGTCGGACTTTTAACTATGGCTACACCTTC. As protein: CASSLGAGRTFNYGYTF.

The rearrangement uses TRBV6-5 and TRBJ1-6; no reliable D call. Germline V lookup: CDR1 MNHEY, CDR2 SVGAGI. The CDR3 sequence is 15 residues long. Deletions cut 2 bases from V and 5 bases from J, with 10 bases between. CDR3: CASSYELLNNSPLHF. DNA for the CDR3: TGTGCCAGCAGTTACGAGCTCCTCAATAATTCACCCCTCCACTTT.

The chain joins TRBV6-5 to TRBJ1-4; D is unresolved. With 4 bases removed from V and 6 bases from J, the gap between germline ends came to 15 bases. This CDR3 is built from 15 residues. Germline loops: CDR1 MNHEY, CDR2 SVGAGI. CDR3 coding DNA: TGTGCCAGCAGTTCGGCCGGGGTTCCGGATGAAAAACTGTTTTTT. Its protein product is CASSSAGVPDEKLFF.

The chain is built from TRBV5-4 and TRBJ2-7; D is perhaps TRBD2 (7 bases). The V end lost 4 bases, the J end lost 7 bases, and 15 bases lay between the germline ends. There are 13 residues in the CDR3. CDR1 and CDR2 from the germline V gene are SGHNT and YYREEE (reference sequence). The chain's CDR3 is CASSRGGRGEQYF. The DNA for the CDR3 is TGTGCCAGCAGCCGCGGGGGCAGGGGAGAGCAGTACTTC.

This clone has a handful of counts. In DNA form, the CDR3 reads TGCGCCAGCAGCTTAGGACTAGCGGGTACCTCCTACAATGAGCAGTTCTTC. Protein: CASSLGLAGTSYNEQFF. This chain links TRBV5-1 with TRBJ2-1, with 11 bases fitting TRBD2. The CDR3 runs to 17 residues. Germline CDR1 is SGHRS and CDR2 is YFSETQ. With V trimmed by 2 bases and J by 0 bases, 4 bases remained unmatched.

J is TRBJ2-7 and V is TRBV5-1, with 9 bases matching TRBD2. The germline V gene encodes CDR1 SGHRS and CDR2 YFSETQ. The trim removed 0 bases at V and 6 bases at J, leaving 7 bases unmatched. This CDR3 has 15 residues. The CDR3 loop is CASSLAGGGAREQYF. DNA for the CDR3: TGCGCCAGCAGCTTGGCCGGCGGGGGGGCTCGCGAGCAGTACTTC.

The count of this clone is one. CDR3 DNA: TGTGCCAGCAGCCCCCCCGGGGGTATCAAGACCCAGTACTTC. Translated, it gives CASSPPGGIKTQYF. The chain uses TRBV6-5 and TRBJ2-5, with D perhaps matching TRBD2 (6 bases). The germline CDR1 and CDR2 sequences are MNHEY and SVGAGI. V gave up 6 bases and J gave up 6 bases, with 17 bases separating them. This CDR3 comprises 14 residues.

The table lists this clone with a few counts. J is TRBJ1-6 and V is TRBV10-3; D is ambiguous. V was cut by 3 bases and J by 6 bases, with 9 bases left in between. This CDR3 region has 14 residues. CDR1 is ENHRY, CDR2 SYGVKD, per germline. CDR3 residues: CAISDREGNSPLHF. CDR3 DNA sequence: TGTGCCATCAGTGATCGGGAGGGTAATTCACCCCTCCACTTT.

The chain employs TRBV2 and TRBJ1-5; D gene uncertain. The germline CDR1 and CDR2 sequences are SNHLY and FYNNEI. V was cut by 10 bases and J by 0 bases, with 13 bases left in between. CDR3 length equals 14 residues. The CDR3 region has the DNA TGTGCCACCGGGATCCCTTATAGCAATCAGCCCCAGCATTTT. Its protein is CATGIPYSNQPQHF.

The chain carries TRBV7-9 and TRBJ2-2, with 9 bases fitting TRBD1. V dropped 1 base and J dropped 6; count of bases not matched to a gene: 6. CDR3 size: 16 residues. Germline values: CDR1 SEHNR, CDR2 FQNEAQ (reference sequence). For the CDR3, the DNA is TGTGCCAGCAGCTTAGAAGGGACAGGGAATCCCGGGGAGCTGTTTTTT. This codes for CASSLEGTGNPGELFF.

CDR3 nucleotides: TGTGCCAGCAGTTCCCGAGGCGATCATGAGCAGTTCTTC. Translating it yields CASSSRGDHEQFF. The rearrangement uses TRBV27 and TRBJ2-1, with D unclear. V was shortened by 4 bases and J by 8 bases, with 12 bases between the two germline ends. Germline V gives CDR1 MNHEY, CDR2 SMNVEV (reference sequence). The CDR3 covers 13 residues.